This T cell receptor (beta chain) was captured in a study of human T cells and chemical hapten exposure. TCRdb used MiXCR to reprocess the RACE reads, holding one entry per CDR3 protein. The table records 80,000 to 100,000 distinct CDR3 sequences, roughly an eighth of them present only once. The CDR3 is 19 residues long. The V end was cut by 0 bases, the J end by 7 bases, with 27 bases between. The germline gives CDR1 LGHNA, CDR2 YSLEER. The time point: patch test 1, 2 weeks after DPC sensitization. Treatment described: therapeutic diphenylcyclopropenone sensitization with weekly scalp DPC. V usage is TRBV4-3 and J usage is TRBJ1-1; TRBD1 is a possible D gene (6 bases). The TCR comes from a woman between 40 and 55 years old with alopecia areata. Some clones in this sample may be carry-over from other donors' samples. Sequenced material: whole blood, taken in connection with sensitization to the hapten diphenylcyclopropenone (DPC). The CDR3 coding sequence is TGCGCCAGCAGCCAAGATCTCGTAGAGGACAGCTCCCGGTTTGATGAAGCTTTCTTT. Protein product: CASSQDLVEDSSRFDEAFF.